This TCR beta chain is drawn from a study of patients and donors after allogeneic stem cell transplantation. This clonotype was seen just once. This CDR3 is built from 14 residues. Trimming stripped 4 bases from V and 6 bases from J, with 16 bases between. MiXCR was run by TCRdb on the RT-PCR reads, yielding one entry per CDR3 protein. The data show about 72,000 distinct CDR3 sequences, 26% seen once. Sample: blood, either unsorted or a sorted T cell fraction (not recorded which). The source is a human donor who was either an allogeneic HSCT recipient or a stem cell or donor lymphocyte infusion donor (not recorded which). It is not recorded whose cells these are; they may come from a transplant donor. The V gene is TRBV12-3 or TRBV12-4, the J gene TRBJ2-7; TRBD2 might be the D (5 bases). CDR3 DNA sequence: TGTGCCAGCAGTTCCGGCGGGCGGACCGGCGAGCAGTACTTC. Its protein product is CASSSGGRTGEQYF.